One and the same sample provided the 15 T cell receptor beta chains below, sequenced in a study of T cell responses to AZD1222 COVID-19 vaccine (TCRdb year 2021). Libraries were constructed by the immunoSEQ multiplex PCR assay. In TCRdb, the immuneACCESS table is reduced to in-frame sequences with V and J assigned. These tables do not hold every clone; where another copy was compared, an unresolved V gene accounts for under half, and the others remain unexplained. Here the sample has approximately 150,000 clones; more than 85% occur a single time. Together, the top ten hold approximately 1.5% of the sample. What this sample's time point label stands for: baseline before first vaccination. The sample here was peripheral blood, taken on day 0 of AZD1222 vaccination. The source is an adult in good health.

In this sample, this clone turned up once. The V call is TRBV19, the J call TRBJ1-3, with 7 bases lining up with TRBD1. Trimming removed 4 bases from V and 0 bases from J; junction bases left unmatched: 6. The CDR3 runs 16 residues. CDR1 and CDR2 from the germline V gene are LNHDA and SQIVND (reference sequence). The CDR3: CASSTLQGTSGNTIYF. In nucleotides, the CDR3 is TGTGCCAGTAGTACCTTACAGGGGACCTCTGGAAACACCATATATTTT.

The CDR3 region is CASSSPPDSSGYTF. CDR3 nucleotide sequence: TGTGCCAGCTCATCCCCTCCCGACAGCTCGGGCTACACCTTC. The V call is TRBV18, the J call TRBJ1-2, with D possibly being TRBD1 (5 bases). The CDR3 runs 14 residues. Trimming cost V 5 bases and J 8 bases, with 18 bases left between them. CDR1 KGHSH and CDR2 LQKENI come from the germline V gene. Supplemented by reference TRBV18 and TRBJ1-2, the full variable domain reads NAGVMQNPRHLVRRRGQEARLRCSPMKGHSHVYWYRQLPEEGLKFMVYLQKENIIDESGMPKERFSAEFPKEGPSILRIQQVVRGDSAAYFCASSSPPDSSGYTFGSGTRLTVV.

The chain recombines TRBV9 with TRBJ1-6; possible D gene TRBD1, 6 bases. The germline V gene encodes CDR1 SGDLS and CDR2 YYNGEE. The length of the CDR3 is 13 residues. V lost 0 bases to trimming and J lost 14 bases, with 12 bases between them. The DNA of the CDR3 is TGTGCCAGCAGCGTAGCAGGGGCCCCTGCCCTCCACTTT. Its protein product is CASSVAGAPALHF.

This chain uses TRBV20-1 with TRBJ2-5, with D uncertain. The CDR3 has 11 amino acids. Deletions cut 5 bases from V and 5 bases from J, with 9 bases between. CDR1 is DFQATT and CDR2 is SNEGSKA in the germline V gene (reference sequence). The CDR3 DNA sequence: TGCAGTGCTCCCGTTGGGGAGACCCAGTACTTC. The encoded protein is CSAPVGETQYF.

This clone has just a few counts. CDR3 nucleotide sequence: TGTGCCACCGCCCCCCCATGGGAGGTTTCCTACACCTTC. Translation gives CATAPPWEVSYTF. The genes are TRBV25-1 and TRBJ1-2; the D is unclear. V lost 10 bases and J lost 10, with 22 bases in between. The V gene's germline CDR1 is MGHDK and CDR2 SYGVNS. The CDR3 runs 13 residues.

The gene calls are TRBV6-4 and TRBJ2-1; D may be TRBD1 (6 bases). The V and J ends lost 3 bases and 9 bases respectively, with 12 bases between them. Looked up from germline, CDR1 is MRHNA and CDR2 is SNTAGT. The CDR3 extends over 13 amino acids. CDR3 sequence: CASSDIQGSEQFF. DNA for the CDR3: TGTGCCAGCAGTGATATACAGGGCAGTGAGCAGTTCTTC.

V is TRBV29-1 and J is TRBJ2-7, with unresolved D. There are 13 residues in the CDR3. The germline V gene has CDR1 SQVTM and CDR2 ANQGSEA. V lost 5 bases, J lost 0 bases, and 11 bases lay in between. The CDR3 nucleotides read TGCAGCGTTCTGTTTACCCTCTCCTACGAGCAGTACTTC. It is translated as CSVLFTLSYEQYF.

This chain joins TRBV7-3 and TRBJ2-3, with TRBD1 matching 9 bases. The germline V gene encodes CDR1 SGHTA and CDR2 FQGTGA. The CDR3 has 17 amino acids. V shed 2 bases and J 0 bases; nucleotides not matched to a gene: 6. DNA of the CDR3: TGTGCCAGCAGCTTAGCGACAGGGGGAAATAGCACAGATACGCAGTATTTT. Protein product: CASSLATGGNSTDTQYF.

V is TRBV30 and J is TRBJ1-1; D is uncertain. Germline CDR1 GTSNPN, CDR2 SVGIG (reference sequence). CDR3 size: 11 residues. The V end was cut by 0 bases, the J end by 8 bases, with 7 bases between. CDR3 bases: TGTGCCTGGAGTGTCGGACGAGAAGCTTTCTTT. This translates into CAWSVGREAFF.

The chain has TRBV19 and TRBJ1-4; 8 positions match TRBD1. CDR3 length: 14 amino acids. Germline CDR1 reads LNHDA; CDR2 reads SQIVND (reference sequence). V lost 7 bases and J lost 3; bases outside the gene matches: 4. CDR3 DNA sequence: TGTGCCAGTACCTCGACAGGGGCTAATGAAAAACTGTTTTTT. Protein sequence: CASTSTGANEKLFF. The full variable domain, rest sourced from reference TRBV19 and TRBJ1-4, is DGGITQSPKYLFRKEGQNVTLSCEQNLNHDAMYWYRQDPGQGLRLIYYSQIVNDFQKGDIAEGYSVSREKKESFPLTVTSAQKNPTAFYLCASTSTGANEKLFFGSGTQLSVL.

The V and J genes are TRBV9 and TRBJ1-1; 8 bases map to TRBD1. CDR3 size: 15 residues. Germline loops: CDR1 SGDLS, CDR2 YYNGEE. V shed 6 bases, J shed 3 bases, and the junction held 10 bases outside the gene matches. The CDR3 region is CASTFYDRGDTEAFF. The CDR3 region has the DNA TGTGCCAGCACCTTTTACGACAGGGGTGACACTGAAGCTTTCTTT.

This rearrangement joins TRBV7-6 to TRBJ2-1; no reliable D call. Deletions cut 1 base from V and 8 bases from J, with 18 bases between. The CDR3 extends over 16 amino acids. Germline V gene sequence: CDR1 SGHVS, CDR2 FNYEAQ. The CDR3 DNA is TGTGCCAGCAGCTTAGATGCTAGAGGTTATGGCGATGAGCAGTTCTTC. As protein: CASSLDARGYGDEQFF.

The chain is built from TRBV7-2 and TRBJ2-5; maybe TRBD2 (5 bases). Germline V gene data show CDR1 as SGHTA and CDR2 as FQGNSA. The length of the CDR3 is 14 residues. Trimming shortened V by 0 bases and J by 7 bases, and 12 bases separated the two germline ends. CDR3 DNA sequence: TGTGCCAGCAGCTTAGCAGGGCCTCGGGGGACCCAGTACTTC. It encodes CASSLAGPRGTQYF.

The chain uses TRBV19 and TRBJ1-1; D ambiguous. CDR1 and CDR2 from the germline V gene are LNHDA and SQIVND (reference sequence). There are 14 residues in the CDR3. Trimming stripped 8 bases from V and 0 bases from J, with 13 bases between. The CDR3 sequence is CASGEGAMNTEAFF. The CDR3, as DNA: TGTGCCAGTGGGGAGGGTGCTATGAACACTGAAGCTTTCTTT.

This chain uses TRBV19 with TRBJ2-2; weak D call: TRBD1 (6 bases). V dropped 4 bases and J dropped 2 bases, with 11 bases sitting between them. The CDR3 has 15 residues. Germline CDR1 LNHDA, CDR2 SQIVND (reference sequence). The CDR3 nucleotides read TGTGCCAGTAGTAAAGGACAGCCCAACACCGGGGAGCTGTTTTTT. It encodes CASSKGQPNTGELFF. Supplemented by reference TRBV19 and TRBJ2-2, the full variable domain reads DGGITQSPKYLFRKEGQNVTLSCEQNLNHDAMYWYRQDPGQGLRLIYYSQIVNDFQKGDIAEGYSVSREKKESFPLTVTSAQKNPTAFYLCASSKGQPNTGELFFGEGSRLTVL.